The text below deals with one T cell receptor beta chain. What it recognizes is unknown. The data are from a study of T cell responses to AZD1222 COVID-19 vaccine. Assay: immunoSEQ multiplex PCR; the TCRdb copy retains only in-frame clones and omits some. This sample has approximately 210,000 clones, with approximately 89% found just once. CDR1 and CDR2 (germline): MNHEY, SMNVEV (reference sequence). Trimming left V 4 bases short and J 5 bases short, with 11 bases between. The CDR3 extends over 14 amino acids. General study results and limits: Most donors were white British, females outnumbered males, and clonal diversity was possibly underestimated. Spike-specific TCR depth and breadth grew after two AZD1222 doses. Among vaccine-associated CD4 TCRs, coverage spanned spike, with dominance at 160-218 and 743-854. All repertoire sampling was performed exclusively after the peak T cell response.

The specimen was peripheral blood, collected 28 days after the second AZD1222 dose. The receptor comes from an adult who received the AZD1222 COVID-19 vaccine. The gene calls are TRBV27 and TRBJ1-4; maybe TRBD1 (5 bases). CDR3 in amino acids: CASSWGPLNEKLFF. The CDR3 region has the DNA TGTGCCAGCAGTTGGGGACCCCTGAATGAAAAACTGTTTTTT.